This T cell receptor (beta chain) was recorded in a study of blood T cells in healthy people across ages (dated by TCRdb to between 2014 and 2016). About the investigation overall: In model experiments, template switching captured about one uniquely barcoded TCR beta cDNA molecule for every two T cells. To track age-related changes in TCR beta repertoire diversity, the study relied on deep sequencing normalized with unique cDNA molecular identifiers. Donors were grouped into four age groups: young (average roughly 15 years), middle-aged (about 38), aged (approximately 58) and long-lived (roughly 80). For two donors (one aged 18 to 30 and one aged 80 or older), the study analyzed two additional independent replicas of 1 million unique cDNA reads from the same blood draw. What the research found in general, with its limitations: Observed TCR beta diversity per million T cells fell roughly linearly with age, and a significant reduction was already apparent by age around 39. The long-lived group showed more naive CD4+ T cells, fewer expanded clones and increased TCR diversity than the aged group, suggesting age selection. Estimates of total diversity based on one million sequenced T cells were regarded as lower bounds and as underestimates. Observed TCR beta diversity correlated strongly with the percentage of naive T cells measured by flow cytometry. Because profiling used bulk unsorted PBMCs, naive and antigen-experienced compartments could not be compared conclusively. Donor CMV infection status was unknown, potentially confounding age-related changes in expanded clonotypes.

The donors were roughly 38 Caucasian individuals from Russia, aged 6 to 90 years, who were systemically healthy. Each donor gave ten milliliters of peripheral blood, collected into EDTA-treated Vacutainer tubes. Ficoll-Paque density-gradient centrifugation was used to isolate PBMCs, with at least 6.5 million per sample. Trizol reagent was used to extract total RNA from the PBMCs, yielding at least 5.5 micrograms per sample. Naive CD45RAhigh/CD27high T cell percentages were measured by flow cytometry on a PBMC aliquot from every donor. At the junction V is shortened by 5 bases and J by 4 bases, with 12 bases in between. From the germline V gene, CDR1 is SGHRS and CDR2 is YFSETQ. From its cysteine to its phenylalanine, the CDR3 spans 14 amino acids. Kept here is only the CDR3 DNA, which spans 42 bases and is read in frame from base 1. Receptors were amplified or captured by 5' RACE. TCRdb lists the instrument as Illumina HiSeq 2500. A second PCR of roughly 6 to 12 cycles was run with a J-beta primer mix and a sample-barcoded 5' primer. A template-switch 5' adaptor carrying 12 random nucleotides introduced a unique molecular identifier onto each TCR beta cDNA molecule. At least 3 million CDR3-containing paired-end reads were obtained from each sample. All of the RNA was converted into first-strand cDNA using the Mint cDNA synthesis kit, with a TRBC-specific oligonucleotide serving as the primer. Following uracil-DNA glycosylase treatment, all cDNA underwent a first 18-cycle PCR with the universal primers M1SS and BC2_uni_R. The authors' analysis ran thus. For normalization, 1 million high-quality reads were randomly selected from each sample, with every read carrying a distinct molecular identifier. Instead of being binned into consensus sequences, reads with shared molecular identifiers were discarded. CDR3 identification, clonotype clustering and error correction used MiTCR with a Q25 quality threshold and the strictest error-elimination algorithm. A nonparametric unseen species model using Euler transformation provided a lower-bound estimate of total TCR beta diversity. Through fastp at Q25 and MiXCR, TCRdb rebuilt clones from the public reads, retaining in-frame beta chains. Rows merge per CDR3 protein into single entries with the most common DNA and genes. The V and J calls shown here were made by TCRdb, not taken from the authors' results. Within this sample are 600,000 to 900,000 distinct CDR3 sequences, with roughly 26% of them counted one time only. 3% of the sample rests with the top ten.

Comments on this clonotype: Its recognized antigen is unknown. No qualities accompany the bases; no much larger clone lies one base away.

A further study also used this sample, focusing on T cells of mothers and their children. As that second study puts it: Donors were nine systemically healthy Caucasian individuals: three mothers and their six children. cDNA synthesis consumed the entire amount of extracted RNA, loaded at approximately 1.5 ug RNA in each 15 ul reaction. Sample barcodes and 2-4 random nucleotides were added via the M1S primer in the second PCR. Over 9.5 million TCR beta CDR3 reads came from each mother, compared with some 3.1 million reads from each child. In both related and unrelated pairs, thymic selection shapes the output of TCR recombination in a similar way, with inherited differences having only a minor effect. Normalized repertoire overlap was always found to be slightly, but never significantly, higher in related mother-child pairs than in unrelated mother-child pairs. No persistent microchimeric T cell clones were found, with a detection sensitivity of 75 to 100 clones per million clonotypes. The study used deep NGS to compare TCR beta repertoires of mothers and children, seeking features distinguishing related mother-child pairs from unrelated individuals. The mean age was around 40 +/- 4 years for the mothers and approximately 11 +/- 4 years for the children. After adapter ligation with NEBNext reagents, the libraries were sequenced on Illumina HiSeq 2000 with 100+100 nt paired-end reads. Mother and child libraries were prepared a month apart and sequenced in separate runs to prevent cross-contamination. For each donor, somewhere between roughly 450,000 and 2,000,000 distinct TCR beta clonotypes were identified. Naive TCR beta clonotypes were estimated from low-frequency clonotypes matched to each donor's FACS-determined naive share, without sorting.

This receptor was taken from a boy aged 10-17 years in good health. The sample was blood. The chain joins TRBV5-1 to TRBJ1-4; no D gene can be assigned with confidence. The bases read TGCGCCAGCAGGGATTTTGACGTTAATGAAAAACTGTTTTTT. Translated, it gives CASRDFDVNEKLFF.